These 31 T cell receptor beta chains were all obtained from the same sample, sequenced in a study of OX40 agonist ivuxolimab in advanced cancers. Clones were read by immunoSEQ multiplex PCR, and TCRdb kept only the in-frame ones, dropping some. The table lists roughly 92,000 clones, 84% of them singletons. This specimen consisted of CD4+ or CD8+ T cells sorted from blood, obtained in a trial of the OX40 agonist ivuxolimab. Receptors were obtained from an adult with an advanced solid tumor such as melanoma, head and neck, liver or kidney cancer.

This rearrangement joins TRBV4-1 to TRBJ2-7; 9 bases align to TRBD2. This CDR3 spans 16 amino acids. The ends lost 1 base at V and 2 bases at J; junction bases unmatched: 6. The germline V gene has CDR1 MGHRA and CDR2 YSYEKL. The CDR3 loop reads CASSQGPAGGTYEQYF. The DNA of the CDR3 is TGCGCCAGCAGCCAAGGTCCGGCGGGAGGGACCTACGAGCAGTACTTC.

The chain recombines TRBV6-1 with TRBJ1-1; 7 nucleotides line up with TRBD1. Per germline, CDR1 MNHNS and CDR2 SASEGT. Trimming removed 3 bases from V and 4 bases from J; junction bases left unmatched: 14. The CDR3 loop spans 17 amino acids. The CDR3, as DNA: TGTGCCAGCAGTGATTTGTTCGGGACAGTCCGGACCACTGAAGCTTTCTTT. It yields the protein CASSDLFGTVRTTEAFF.

This clone turned up a few times. The gene calls are TRBV5-1 and TRBJ1-4; D remains ambiguous. The CDR3 has 14 amino acids. Trimming removed 0 bases from V and 1 base from J, with 4 bases in between. Per germline, CDR1 SGHRS and CDR2 YFSETQ. The CDR3, as DNA: TGCGCCAGCAGCTTGGGACAAACTAATGAAAAACTGTTTTTT. Encoded protein: CASSLGQTNEKLFF.

The chain links TRBV12-2 to TRBJ2-7. TRBV12-2 is a known pseudogene. This CDR3 is 14 amino acids long. CDR3 DNA sequence: TGTGCAAGTCGCACGGCCGGAATCGATAACGAGCAGTACTTC. It codes for CASRTAGIDNEQYF.

The chain combines TRBV5-1 with TRBJ2-7, with D possibly being TRBD1 (7 bases). V dropped 3 bases and J dropped 4 bases, with 11 bases sitting between them. The CDR3 length is 13 residues. The germline V gene has CDR1 SGHRS and CDR2 YFSETQ. CDR3 loop: CASSSSGGYEQYF. In DNA, the CDR3 is TGCGCCAGCAGCTCCTCAGGGGGGTACGAGCAGTACTTC.

The chain joins TRBV6-6 to TRBJ2-7; D possibly matches TRBD1 or TRBD2 (7 bases each). This CDR3 has 14 residues. V was trimmed by 6 bases and J by 6 bases, leaving 18 bases between them. Germline values: CDR1 MNHNY, CDR2 SVGAGI (reference sequence). The CDR3 region has the DNA TGTGCCAGCAGCACTAGCGACAGGGTAAGCGAGCAGTACTTC. It translates to CASSTSDRVSEQYF.

The chain employs TRBV9 and TRBJ1-1; possibly TRBD1 for D (5 bases). Per germline, CDR1 SGDLS and CDR2 YYNGEE. V was clipped by 3 bases and J by 0 bases, with 15 bases between them. The CDR3 extends over 16 amino acids. CDR3 residues: CASSGRETEMNTEAFF. CDR3 sequence (DNA): TGTGCCAGCAGCGGACGGGAGACAGAGATGAACACTGAAGCTTTCTTT.

The chain joins TRBV14 to TRBJ2-7; D gene uncertain. There are 13 residues in the CDR3. CDR1 is SGHDN and CDR2 is FVKESK in the germline V gene. V was pared by 1 base and J by 6 bases, with 10 bases between. The CDR3, as DNA: TGTGCCAGCAGCCAAGTAAAGCCGGGCGAGCAGTACTTC. Its translation is CASSQVKPGEQYF.

To note about this clone: This sample includes further DNA sequences coding for the same CDR3. V and J are TRBV9 and TRBJ2-1, with TRBD1 identical over 8 bases. CDR3 size: 15 residues. CDR1 is SGDLS and CDR2 is YYNGEE in the germline V gene. After removal of 0 bases from V and 4 bases from J, the junction contained 3 bases not matched to a gene. CDR3 sequence: CASSVEQGGYNEQFF. The CDR3 DNA follows: TGTGCCAGCAGCGTAGAACAGGGGGGATACAATGAGCAGTTCTTC.

The V gene is TRBV29-1, the J gene TRBJ1-2; tentative D call: TRBD1 (6 bases). V lost 1 base to trimming and J lost 1 base, with 19 bases between them. The CDR3 is 17 residues long. The germline gives CDR1 SQVTM, CDR2 ANQGSEA. In DNA, the CDR3 is TGCAGCGTTGAAGCTTTAGGACAGAGAAGCCTTAACTATGGCTACACCTTC. Amino acid sequence: CSVEALGQRSLNYGYTF.

The rearrangement links TRBV7-6 to TRBJ2-1; 8 nucleotides agree with TRBD2. CDR1 and CDR2 from the germline V gene are SGHVS and FNYEAQ. The CDR3 has 16 residues. V lost 1 base to trimming and J lost 5 bases; unmatched junction nucleotides: 7. The CDR3 DNA is TGTGCCAGCAGCTTAGGCAGCGGGAGATCGGACAATGAGCAGTTCTTC. Protein sequence: CASSLGSGRSDNEQFF.

This rearrangement joins TRBV19 to TRBJ2-5; 7 positions agree with TRBD1. V lost 2 bases and J lost 3; bases outside the gene matches: 3. The CDR3 covers 14 residues. The germline V gene has CDR1 LNHDA and CDR2 SQIVND (reference sequence). In DNA, the CDR3 is TGTGCCAGTAGTATACAGGGGACAGAAGAGACCCAGTACTTC. Translated: CASSIQGTEETQYF.

The chain links TRBV19 to TRBJ1-5; 9 bases line up with TRBD1. The CDR3 spans 17 residues. Germline V gives CDR1 LNHDA, CDR2 SQIVND (reference sequence). J was trimmed by 2 bases and V by 5 bases; bases with no gene match: 10. The CDR3 DNA reads TGTGCCAGTAGTCCCGGGACAGGGAAGAATGGCAATCAGCCCCAGCATTTT. Translation gives CASSPGTGKNGNQPQHF. The whole variable domain, remainder taken from reference TRBV19 and TRBJ1-5, is DGGITQSPKYLFRKEGQNVTLSCEQNLNHDAMYWYRQDPGQGLRLIYYSQIVNDFQKGDIAEGYSVSREKKESFPLTVTSAQKNPTAFYLCASSPGTGKNGNQPQHFGDGTRLSIL.

In its sample, this clone was seen once. The V gene is TRBV16, the J gene TRBJ1-5; D unclear. This CDR3 comprises 13 residues. The ends were cut back, 1 base at V and 6 bases at J, with 7 bases in the middle. The germline CDR1 and CDR2 sequences are KGHSY and FQNENV. CDR3 DNA: TGTGCCAGCAGCCAATTATGGACTCAGCCCCAGCATTTT. This sequence encodes CASSQLWTQPQHF.

The genes are TRBV27 and TRBJ2-7; 7 bases fit TRBD2. This CDR3 is built from 16 residues. Germline CDR1 MNHEY, CDR2 SMNVEV (reference sequence). The V segment lost 3 bases and the J segment 4 bases; nucleotides outside the gene matches: 12. The CDR3 loop reads CASSLGRGSLLYEQYF. The CDR3 coding sequence is TGTGCCAGCAGTTTGGGGCGGGGGAGCCTATTATACGAGCAGTACTTC.

The chain links TRBV18 to TRBJ2-1; no firm D call. Germline values: CDR1 KGHSH, CDR2 LQKENI. The CDR3 sequence is 15 residues long. V was trimmed by 2 bases and J by 8 bases, leaving 16 bases between them. CDR3: CASSPLADLLHEQFF. CDR3 DNA sequence: TGTGCCAGCTCACCATTGGCCGACCTGCTGCATGAGCAGTTCTTC. The variable domain in full, completed from reference TRBV18 and TRBJ2-1, reads NAGVMQNPRHLVRRRGQEARLRCSPMKGHSHVYWYRQLPEEGLKFMVYLQKENIIDESGMPKERFSAEFPKEGPSILRIQQVVRGDSAAYFCASSPLADLLHEQFFGPGTRLTVL.

CDR3 sequence (DNA): TGTGCCAGCAGCCCTGGTGGGCTTTACGAGCAGTACTTC. It encodes CASSPGGLYEQYF. V usage is TRBV9 and J usage is TRBJ2-7, with unresolved D. V lost 4 bases to trimming and J lost 4 bases, with 12 bases between them. This CDR3 region has 13 residues. Germline V gives CDR1 SGDLS, CDR2 YYNGEE. Full variable domain (rest looked up from reference TRBV9 and TRBJ2-7): DSGVTQTPKHLITATGQRVTLRCSPRSGDLSVYWYQQSLDQGLQFLIQYYNGEERAKGNILERFSAQQFPDLHSELNLSSLELGDSALYFCASSPGGLYEQYFGPGTRLTVT.

J is TRBJ1-2 and V is TRBV4-1; possible D gene TRBD1, 6 bases. This CDR3 is 17 amino acids long. The germline V gene encodes CDR1 MGHRA and CDR2 YSYEKL. The germline V and J ends were trimmed by 2 bases and 5 bases, with 21 bases remaining between them. The CDR3 is CASSQSLDPRGRYGYTF. In nucleotides, the CDR3 is TGCGCCAGCAGCCAATCCCTGGACCCCAGGGGCAGGTATGGCTACACCTTC.

This chain links TRBV2 with TRBJ2-2, with TRBD2 matching over 10 bases. The V gene end was trimmed by 8 bases and the J gene end by 4 bases; junction bases not matched to a gene: 7. Germline V gene data show CDR1 as SNHLY and CDR2 as FYNNEI. The CDR3 spans 15 residues. The DNA of the CDR3 is TGTGCCAGCCGACGGACTAGCGGACCCACCGGGGAGCTGTTTTTT. Amino acid sequence: CASRRTSGPTGELFF.

The rearrangement uses TRBV7-8 and TRBJ1-5; D is perhaps TRBD1 (5 bases). Germline V gene sequence: CDR1 SGHVS, CDR2 FQNEAQ. The V gene lost 1 base and the J gene lost 6 bases, with 7 bases spanning the gap. CDR3 length: 13 residues. The CDR3 region is CASSLGGGQPQHF. CDR3 coding DNA: TGTGCCAGCAGCTTAGGTGGGGGTCAGCCCCAGCATTTT.

The chain carries TRBV5-8 and TRBJ2-4; D not certain. Germline V gene sequence: CDR1 SGHTS, CDR2 YDEGEE. This CDR3 contains 17 residues. Trimming removed 0 bases at V and 1 base at J, with 14 bases between. CDR3 loop: CASSLELGNTAKNIQYF. In DNA, the CDR3 is TGTGCCAGCAGCTTGGAATTAGGGAATACGGCCAAAAACATTCAGTACTTC.

The chain couples TRBV5-6 to TRBJ2-7, with D maybe TRBD2 (5 bases). Trimming shortened V by 0 bases and J by 5 bases, and 12 bases separated the two germline ends. The CDR3 contains 14 residues. CDR1 SGHDT and CDR2 YYEEEE come from the germline V gene. The CDR3 loop reads CASSLEQRRNEQYF. Written as DNA, the CDR3 is TGTGCCAGCAGCTTGGAGCAGCGGCGGAACGAGCAGTACTTC.

The chain couples TRBV14 to TRBJ2-2; D might be TRBD2 (7 bases). The CDR3 covers 17 residues. CDR1 and CDR2 from the germline V gene are SGHDN and FVKESK. V lost 4 bases, J lost 4 bases, and 19 bases lay in between. CDR3 sequence (DNA): TGTGCCAGCAGCCGGAAGTCGGGGGGCTCGAGCACCGGGGAGCTGTTTTTT. Protein sequence: CASSRKSGGSSTGELFF. Based on the CDR3 plus reference TRBV14 and TRBJ2-2, the full variable domain is EAGVTQFPSHSVIEKGQTVTLRCDPISGHDNLYWYRRVMGKEIKFLLHFVKESKQDESGMPNNRFLAERTGGTYSTLKVQPAELEDSGVYFCASSRKSGGSSTGELFFGEGSRLTVL.

The chain links TRBV10-3 to TRBJ1-1; D uncertain. Trimming removed 7 bases at V and 6 bases at J, with 12 bases between. The germline CDR1 and CDR2 sequences are ENHRY and SYGVKD. This CDR3 region has 12 residues. The DNA of the CDR3 is TGTGCCATCACCACTGCTAACGCTGAAGCTTTCTTT. Translating gives CAITTANAEAFF.

The CDR3 region is CASSLNPEAYEQYF. CDR3 nucleotide sequence: TGTGCCAGCAGCTTGAACCCGGAGGCCTACGAGCAGTACTTC. The chain uses TRBV5-6 and TRBJ2-7; tentatively, D is TRBD2 (5 bases). The CDR3 spans 14 residues. Germline CDR1 and CDR2: SGHDT and YYEEEE. Trimming removed 1 base at V and 2 bases at J, with 10 bases between.

The chain recombines TRBV9 with TRBJ2-2, with 14 bases fitting TRBD2. Germline CDR1 reads SGDLS; CDR2 reads YYNGEE. CDR3 length equals 15 residues. Germline trimming cut 4 bases from V and 8 bases from J; bases unmatched to any gene: 4. This CDR3 reads CASSIGLAGGGELFF. For the CDR3, the DNA is TGTGCCAGCAGCATCGGACTAGCGGGAGGTGGGGAGCTGTTTTTT.

The chain carries TRBV4-1 and TRBJ2-3; 13 positions agree with TRBD2. CDR3 size: 21 residues. Germline V gives CDR1 MGHRA, CDR2 YSYEKL. J lost 3 bases, V lost 0 bases, and 15 bases had no gene match. This CDR3 reads CASSQDSLGLAGNSRTDTQYF. CDR3 DNA sequence: TGCGCCAGCAGCCAAGATTCCTTGGGACTAGCGGGAAATTCTAGGACAGATACGCAGTATTTT.

The chain joins TRBV18 to TRBJ1-5, with 8 bases lining up with TRBD1. Germline CDR1 is KGHSH and CDR2 is LQKENI. With 6 bases clipped from V and 1 base from J, the junction kept 8 bases outside the gene matches. The CDR3 has 16 residues. In nucleotides, the CDR3 is TGTGCCAGCTCTCCCACAGGGGGTGGAAGCAATCAGCCCCAGCATTTT. Protein: CASSPTGGGSNQPQHF.

The chain combines TRBV7-2 with TRBJ2-7; D ambiguous. The germline CDR1 and CDR2 sequences are SGHTA and FQGNSA. The CDR3 totals 13 residues. V dropped 2 bases and J dropped 2 bases, with 7 bases sitting between them. The CDR3 DNA reads as TGTGCCAGCAGCTTATCCCCGGCCTACGAGCAGTACTTC. Translated: CASSLSPAYEQYF.

V and J are TRBV27 and TRBJ1-5; D ambiguous. The CDR3 sequence is 13 residues long. Germline CDR1 MNHEY, CDR2 SMNVEV (reference sequence). V was trimmed by 3 bases and J by 7 bases, leaving 10 bases between them. CDR3 nucleotide sequence: TGTGCCAGCAGTTTGATTGGGGTCCAGCCCCAGCATTTT. It encodes CASSLIGVQPQHF.

The chain has TRBV10-3 and TRBJ2-7, with D possibly being TRBD1 (6 bases). V was clipped by 10 bases and J by 7 bases, with 17 bases between them. This CDR3 has 12 residues. Per germline, CDR1 ENHRY and CDR2 SYGVKD. CDR3 protein: CATSTAQGEQYF. The CDR3 DNA follows: TGTGCCACCTCGACAGCCCAGGGGGAGCAGTACTTC.